The clone carrying this TCR beta chain has only a few counts. The data belong to a study of blood T cell repertoires in COVID-19. CDR1 SEHNR and CDR2 FQNEAQ come from the germline V gene (reference sequence). Trimming left V 5 bases short and J 8 bases short, with 15 bases between. This CDR3 has 13 amino acids. Using immunoSEQ multiplex PCR, the repertoire was profiled, and TCRdb retains in-frame clones only, with some absent. The sample contains 65,000 to 70,000 clones, around 87% of which appear only once. Sequencing was carried out using peripheral blood. This chain links TRBV7-9 with TRBJ2-5; D is possibly TRBD1 (5 bases). This receptor was taken from a man in his fifties with active COVID-19. The CDR3 sequence: CASSAPGASTQYF. The CDR3 nucleotides read TGTGCCAGCAGCGCCCCTGGGGCCTCAACCCAGTACTTC.